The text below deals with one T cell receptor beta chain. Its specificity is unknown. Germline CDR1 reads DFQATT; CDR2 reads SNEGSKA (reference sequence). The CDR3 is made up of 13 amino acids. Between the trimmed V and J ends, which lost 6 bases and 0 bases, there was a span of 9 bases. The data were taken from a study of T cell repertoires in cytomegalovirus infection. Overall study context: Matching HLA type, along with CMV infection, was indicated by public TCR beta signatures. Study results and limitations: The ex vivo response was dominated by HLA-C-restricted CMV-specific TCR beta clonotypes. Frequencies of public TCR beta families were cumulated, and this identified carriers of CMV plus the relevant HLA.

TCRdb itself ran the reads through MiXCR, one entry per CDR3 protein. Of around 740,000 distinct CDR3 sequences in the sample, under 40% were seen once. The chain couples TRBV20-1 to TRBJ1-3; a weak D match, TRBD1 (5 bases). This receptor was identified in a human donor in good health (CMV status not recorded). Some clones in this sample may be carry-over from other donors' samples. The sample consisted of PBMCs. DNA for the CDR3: TGCAGTGCAGCCAGGGACTCTGGAAACACCATATATTTT. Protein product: CSAARDSGNTIYF.